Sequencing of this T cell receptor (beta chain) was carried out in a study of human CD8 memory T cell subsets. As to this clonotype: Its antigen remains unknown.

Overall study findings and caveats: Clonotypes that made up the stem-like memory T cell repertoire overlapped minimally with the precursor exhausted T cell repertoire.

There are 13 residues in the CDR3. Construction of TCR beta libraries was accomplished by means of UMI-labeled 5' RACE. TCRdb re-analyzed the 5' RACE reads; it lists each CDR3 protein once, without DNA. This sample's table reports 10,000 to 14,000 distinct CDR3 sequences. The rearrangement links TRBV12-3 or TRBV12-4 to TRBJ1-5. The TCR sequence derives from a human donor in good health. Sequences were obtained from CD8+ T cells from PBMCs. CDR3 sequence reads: CASSRASNQPQHF.